The table lists the clone carrying this T cell receptor beta chain with many counts. Per the germline V gene, CDR1 is MNHEY and CDR2 is SVGAGI. The CDR3 spans 10 residues. The ends were cut back, 4 bases at V and 3 bases at J, with 1 base in the middle. The sample comes from a study of T cells after yellow fever vaccination. For the study at large: Researchers used SMART-Seq v4 Ultra Low Input to prepare fractions that had low cell numbers.

TCRdb itself ran the 5' RACE reads through MiXCR, one entry per CDR3 protein. The sample carries some 600,000 distinct CDR3 sequences, 17% recorded once. The sequence was collected from a man aged 18 to 29 who received the YFV17D yellow fever vaccine. The chain is built from TRBV6-5 and TRBJ2-7; no clear D gene. The sequencing here drew on PBMCs, taken roughly 5 days after the first yellow fever vaccination. The CDR3 loop is CASSCYEQYV. The CDR3 region has the DNA TGTGCCAGCAGTTGCTACGAGCAGTACGTC.